This T cell receptor beta chain was identified during a study of blood T cell repertoires in COVID-19. At the level of the study: Sources were T cells, B-cell-depleted T cells, or PBMCs; the material itself was cDNA or gDNA.

The CDR3 sequence is 13 residues long. CDR1 is SGHRS, CDR2 YFSETQ, per germline. The J segment lost 7 bases and the V segment lost 0 bases, leaving 0 bases of the junction unmatched. Clones were sequenced by immunoSEQ multiplex PCR, and TCRdb holds only the in-frame ones, with some missing. Of about 200,000 clones listed, approximately 80% were seen once; the top ten hold approximately 7.4%. All enrollees were about 18 to 89 years old and from about 25 US areas. Participants reported their clinical history, and cohort assignment relied on those reports. The sequenced sample consisted of PBMCs or T cells enriched from blood (not recorded which). The chain employs TRBV5-1 and TRBJ1-4, with 7 bases lining up with TRBD1. The TCR sequence derives from a woman in her 40s with acute COVID-19. As DNA, the CDR3 is TGCGCCAGCAGCTTGGAGGGGGCTGAAAAACTGTTTTTT. Amino acids: CASSLEGAEKLFF. Full variable domain (missing parts from reference TRBV5-1 and TRBJ1-4): KAGVTQTPRYLIKTRGQQVTLSCSPISGHRSVSWYQQTPGQGLQFLFEYFSETQRNKGNFPGRFSGRQFSNSRSEMNVSTLELGDSALYLCASSLEGAEKLFFGSGTQLSVL.